What follows are 26 T cell receptor beta chains derived from one specimen sequenced in a study of shared clonotypes between healthy human individuals. Profiled with immunoSEQ multiplex PCR; TCRdb holds only in-frame clones, not every one. The profile shows about 680,000 clones, around 74% of them singletons. Sample: memory CD4+ T cells sorted from blood. The subset was: CD45RA-negative fraction. The origin of the receptors is a woman aged 25 to 39 in good health.

CDR3 nucleotides: TGTGCCAGCAGAGGGATTTGGCATGGCTACACCTTC. This translates into CASRGIWHGYTF. The J gene is TRBJ1-2, the V gene TRBV27; D is unresolved. Germline V gene data show CDR1 as MNHEY and CDR2 as SMNVEV (reference sequence). CDR3 length: 12 amino acids. V dropped 6 bases and J dropped 6 bases, with 11 bases sitting between them.

J is TRBJ1-2 and V is TRBV6-5, with 8 bases identical to TRBD1. V was pared by 10 bases and J by 4 bases, with 8 bases of the junction left unmatched. The germline V gene encodes CDR1 MNHEY and CDR2 SVGAGI. The CDR3 consists of 13 residues. The CDR3 nucleotides are TGTGCCACAAAACAGGGGGTGGCCTATGGCTACACCTTC. Protein: CATKQGVAYGYTF.

V is TRBV10-3 and J is TRBJ1-3, with D maybe TRBD1 (6 bases). V was cut by 2 bases and J by 0 bases, with 11 bases left in between. From germline, CDR1 is ENHRY and CDR2 SYGVKD. The CDR3 runs 16 residues. CDR3 nucleotides: TGTGCCATCAGTGAGGGGGGCAGCAGCTCTGGAAACACCATATATTTT. It translates to CAISEGGSSSGNTIYF.

CDR3 amino acids: CASRVAGQPQHF. The CDR3 DNA is TGTGCCAGCAGGGTCGCCGGTCAGCCCCAGCATTTT. The gene calls are TRBV28 and TRBJ1-5; D not resolved. V was trimmed by 6 bases and J by 6 bases, leaving 9 bases between them. This CDR3 is 12 amino acids long. The germline gives CDR1 MDHEN, CDR2 SYDVKM.

This clone was observed a few times. The chain uses TRBV10-2 and TRBJ2-2; D is possibly TRBD1 or TRBD2 (6 bases each). With 9 bases removed from V and 0 bases from J, the gap between germline ends came to 11 bases. Looked up from germline, CDR1 is WSHSY and CDR2 is SAAADI. The CDR3 loop spans 14 amino acids. CDR3 DNA sequence: TGCGCCAGTTACGGGGGCCCGAACACCGGGGAGCTGTTTTTT. Protein sequence: CASYGGPNTGELFF.

The rearrangement uses TRBV11-2 and TRBJ2-1, with 9 bases that match TRBD2. Germline V lookup: CDR1 SGHAT, CDR2 FQNNGV. The CDR3 sequence is 16 residues long. Trimming took 5 bases from V and 0 from J; bases not matched to a gene: 5. CDR3 protein: CASSPRLADSYNEQFF. In DNA form, the CDR3 reads TGTGCCAGCAGCCCCAGACTAGCGGACTCCTACAATGAGCAGTTCTTC.

The V and J genes are TRBV7-9 and TRBJ2-1; a weak D match, TRBD2 (5 bases). Per germline, CDR1 SEHNR and CDR2 FQNEAQ (reference sequence). The germline V and J ends were trimmed by 1 base and 9 bases, with 16 bases remaining between them. CDR3 length: 15 amino acids. CDR3 loop: CASSLVVGVLSEQFF. The CDR3 bases are TGTGCCAGCAGCTTAGTAGTGGGAGTGCTTAGTGAGCAGTTCTTC.

This chain links TRBV6-6 with TRBJ2-5; D may correspond to TRBD1 or TRBD2 (5 bases each). Looked up from germline, CDR1 is MNHNY and CDR2 is SVGAGI (reference sequence). The CDR3 has 15 residues. V lost 5 bases to trimming and J lost 4 bases, with 17 bases between them. CDR3 loop: CASSHAGTLVETQYF. CDR3 DNA: TGTGCCAGCAGTCACGCCGGGACGTTGGTAGAGACCCAGTACTTC.

The chain is built from TRBV2 and TRBJ2-5; D might be TRBD1 (5 bases). CDR3 length: 14 amino acids. The ends were cut back, 5 bases at V and 1 base at J, with 11 bases in the middle. Germline V gives CDR1 SNHLY, CDR2 FYNNEI. This chain's CDR3 is CASSQGGPQETQYF. The CDR3 DNA sequence: TGTGCCAGCAGTCAGGGCGGACCCCAAGAGACCCAGTACTTC. The variable domain in full, with the rest retrieved from reference TRBV2 and TRBJ2-5, is EPEVTQTPSHQVTQMGQEVILRCVPISNHLYFYWYRQILGQKVEFLVSFYNNEISEKSEIFDDQFSVERPDGSNFTLKIRSTKLEDSAMYFCASSQGGPQETQYFGPGTRLLVL.

The rearrangement links TRBV27 to TRBJ2-5; 7 bases are shared with TRBD1. The germline gives CDR1 MNHEY, CDR2 SMNVEV (reference sequence). There are 13 residues in the CDR3. V dropped 7 bases and J dropped 2; count of bases not matched to a gene: 4. Here the CDR3 DNA reads TGTGCCAGCAAACAGGGGAGACAAGAGACCCAGTACTTC. Encoded protein: CASKQGRQETQYF.

J is TRBJ2-7 and V is TRBV10-2; TRBD2 matches at 9 bases. The CDR3 is 14 amino acids. V shed 8 bases and J 5 bases; nucleotides not matched to a gene: 10. Germline lookup yields CDR1 WSHSY and CDR2 SAAADI. This CDR3 is CASAYSGSINEQYF. The CDR3 DNA follows: TGCGCCAGCGCGTATAGCGGGAGTATCAACGAGCAGTACTTC.

The chain has TRBV4-1 and TRBJ2-3; 13 bases map to TRBD2. After removal of 3 bases from V and 5 bases from J, the junction contained 11 bases not matched to a gene. This CDR3 spans 18 amino acids. Germline V CDR1 and CDR2: MGHRA, YSYEKL. The CDR3 coding sequence is TGCGCCAGCAGCCAGGACCGACGACTAGCGGGAGGTCTAGATACGCAGTATTTT. It encodes CASSQDRRLAGGLDTQYF.

This clone occurred once. The CDR3 region is CASSKEGSGANVLTF. DNA for the CDR3: TGTGCCAGCAGCAAAGAAGGGTCTGGGGCCAACGTCCTGACTTTC. V is TRBV21-1 and J is TRBJ2-6. TRBV21-1 represents a pseudogene. The CDR3 extends over 15 amino acids.

This chain connects TRBV19 to TRBJ2-2, with D unresolved. Trimming left V 3 bases short and J 3 bases short, with 11 bases between. The CDR3 has 15 amino acids. In germline, CDR1 is LNHDA, CDR2 SQIVND (reference sequence). The CDR3 nucleotides are TGTGCCAGTAGTATTTCCCGAAGCCACACCGGGGAGCTGTTTTTT. It encodes CASSISRSHTGELFF.

The chain combines TRBV14 with TRBJ2-7; 8 bases agree with TRBD2. Germline V gives CDR1 SGHDN, CDR2 FVKESK. This CDR3 is built from 14 residues. Trimming at V came to 2 bases and at J to 10 bases, leaving 10 bases not matched to a gene. CDR3 sequence reads: CASSQSLASGSQYF. CDR3 coding DNA: TGTGCCAGCAGCCAATCTCTGGCTAGCGGGTCCCAGTACTTC.

This clone was recorded once. The chain uses TRBV7-8 and TRBJ2-5; maybe TRBD2 (6 bases). The germline V gene has CDR1 SGHVS and CDR2 FQNEAQ. The CDR3 length is 18 residues. The V and J ends lost 5 bases and 2 bases respectively, with 24 bases between them. The CDR3 bases are TGTGCCAGCAGCGACCTGGGACTCCTTACAAAGCTACAAGAGACCCAGTACTTC. It specifies CASSDLGLLTKLQETQYF.

This sequence joins TRBV5-1 and TRBJ2-4; a possible D gene is TRBD2 (7 bases). The germline CDR1 and CDR2 sequences are SGHRS and YFSETQ. This CDR3 spans 15 amino acids. V was trimmed by 4 bases and J by 8 bases, leaving 19 bases between them. The CDR3 loop reads CASSARQARGDIQYF. The CDR3 bases are TGCGCCAGCAGCGCCAGACAGGCCCGGGGGGACATTCAGTACTTC.

This chain uses TRBV9 with TRBJ2-5, with 14 bases that match TRBD2. This CDR3 is 14 amino acids long. Germline trimming cut 10 bases from V and 1 base from J; bases unmatched to any gene: 3. Germline CDR1 reads SGDLS; CDR2 reads YYNGEE. CDR3 DNA: TGTGCCCGGACTAGCGGGAGGCTCCAAGAGACCCAGTACTTC. It yields the protein CARTSGRLQETQYF.

This clone has at least ten counts. The gene calls are TRBV2 and TRBJ1-1; D is perhaps TRBD1 (5 bases). Trimming pared 7 bases from V and 8 bases from J, leaving 23 bases between. Germline V gene data show CDR1 as SNHLY and CDR2 as FYNNEI. The CDR3 extends over 15 amino acids. CDR3 coding DNA: TGTGCCAGCACCCCCGAGGGGCAGGGTGCTACCGAAGCTTTCTTT. Translated, it gives CASTPEGQGATEAFF.

The rearrangement joins TRBV6-1 to TRBJ2-6, with D tentatively TRBD1 (6 bases). V lost 8 bases and J lost 1, with 9 bases in between. This CDR3 has 14 residues. Germline V gives CDR1 MNHNS, CDR2 SASEGT. This CDR3 reads CASEQGSGANVLTF. The CDR3 DNA reads TGTGCCAGCGAACAGGGTTCTGGGGCCAACGTCCTGACTTTC.

This chain connects TRBV6-6 to TRBJ2-1; D uncertain. Trimming pared 0 bases from V and 8 bases from J, leaving 14 bases between. CDR3 length: 15 amino acids. Germline CDR1 MNHNY, CDR2 SVGAGI (reference sequence). CDR3 in amino acids: CASSYSTPLVYEQFF. The CDR3, as DNA: TGTGCCAGCAGTTACTCGACACCCCTAGTCTATGAGCAGTTCTTC.

The genes are TRBV18 and TRBJ2-3; D call uncertain. Per the germline V gene, CDR1 is KGHSH and CDR2 is LQKENI. Between the trimmed V and J ends, which lost 5 bases and 6 bases, there was a span of 15 bases. This CDR3 is built from 14 residues. The CDR3 bases are TGTGCCAGCTCATCCCGCGACCCGCCGGATACGCAGTATTTT. This codes for CASSSRDPPDTQYF.

This clone was detected once. The gene calls are TRBV6-5 and TRBJ1-5, with 7 nucleotides matching TRBD1. Losses at the gene ends were 10 bases for V and 4 bases for J; bases not matched to a gene: 13. Germline V gives CDR1 MNHEY, CDR2 SVGAGI. The CDR3 has 15 amino acids. CDR3 residues: CATMARGLSNQPQHF. CDR3 in DNA: TGTGCCACCATGGCAAGGGGGCTGAGTAATCAGCCCCAGCATTTT.

DNA of the CDR3: TGTGCCAGCAGCGTACGTACCCCCGGGAGCTCCTACAATGAGCAGTTCTTC. This sequence encodes CASSVRTPGSSYNEQFF. The chain has TRBV7-6 and TRBJ2-1, with D maybe TRBD2 (6 bases). Germline V gives CDR1 SGHVS, CDR2 FNYEAQ. The ends were cut back, 5 bases at V and 0 bases at J, with 17 bases in the middle. The CDR3 is 17 residues long.

J is TRBJ2-3 and V is TRBV4-2; 9 bases fit TRBD2. The CDR3 runs 17 residues. Germline values: CDR1 LGHNA, CDR2 YNFKEQ. The V segment lost 1 base and the J segment 2 bases; nucleotides outside the gene matches: 7. The CDR3 loop is CASSQGDVAGATDTQYF. DNA for the CDR3: TGTGCCAGCAGCCAAGGGGATGTAGCGGGGGCCACAGATACGCAGTATTTT.

This clone was detected only a few times. This chain connects TRBV30 to TRBJ1-1; TRBD1 agrees at 7 bases. Germline trimming cut 7 bases from V and 4 bases from J; bases unmatched to any gene: 9. Germline V gives CDR1 GTSNPN, CDR2 SVGIG (reference sequence). The CDR3 totals 13 residues. In nucleotides, the CDR3 is TGTGCCTCAACCAGGGGGGGTGGCACTGAAGCTTTCTTT. It translates to CASTRGGGTEAFF.